This T cell receptor beta chain emerged from a study of cytomegalovirus exposure and HLA in healthy donors. Study results and limitations: Later, an analysis showed that TCR beta chains associated with HLA were more clonally expanded than others that were equally common. A previous analysis found most TCR beta V segments productive roughly 87% or roughly 30% of the time.

For this clone: Its cognate antigen is unknown.

V lost 2 bases and J 5 bases, leaving 9 bases between the germline ends. CDR3 size: 13 residues. Germline V gene sequence: CDR1 SNHLY, CDR2 FYNNEI. 13 Jbeta primers and 60 Vbeta primers were used for the PCR. Profiling relied on immunoSEQ multiplex PCR, and the TCRdb table lists in-frame clones only, not all of them. In the table there are around 170,000 clones, approximately 81% of which are singletons. Source material: PBMCs. The clonotype was recovered from a man aged 50-59 years in good health and CMV-seropositive. This chain links TRBV2 with TRBJ1-1, with D possibly TRBD1 on 5 matching bases. CDR3 in amino acids: CASSESRVTEAFF. The CDR3 nucleotides are TGTGCCAGCAGTGAATCCAGGGTTACTGAAGCTTTCTTT.